Presented here are 8 T cell receptor beta chains from one specimen sequenced in a study of CD8 T cells in ankylosing spondylitis. TCRdb reanalysed the 5' RACE reads using MiXCR and keeps one entry per CDR3 protein. The sample has 130,000 to 150,000 distinct CDR3 sequences; 7% to 10% are singletons. Sequencing was done on a sample of synovial fluid, either unsorted or a sorted T cell fraction (not recorded which). These receptors were taken from a male donor with ankylosing spondylitis.

This clonotype has a count of ten or more. This sequence joins TRBV28 and TRBJ1-1, with D possibly being TRBD1 (6 bases). Germline V lookup: CDR1 MDHEN, CDR2 SYDVKM. CDR3 length: 16 amino acids. V shed 2 bases and J shed 2 bases, with 15 bases lying between them. The CDR3 sequence is CASSLHSGAYNTEAFF. As DNA, the CDR3 is TGTGCCAGCAGTTTACATTCGGGGGCTTATAACACTGAAGCTTTCTTT. Based on the CDR3 plus reference TRBV28 and TRBJ1-1, the full variable domain is DVKVTQSSRYLVKRTGEKVFLECVQDMDHENMFWYRQDPGLGLRLIYFSYDVKMKEKGDIPEGYSVSREKKERFSLILESASTNQTSMYLCASSLHSGAYNTEAFFGQGTRLTVV.

This clonotype was seen many times. This chain connects TRBV14 to TRBJ2-1, with 8 bases matching TRBD2. J was trimmed by 6 bases and V by 4 bases; bases with no gene match: 5. The CDR3 consists of 14 residues. CDR1 is SGHDN and CDR2 is FVKESK in the germline V gene. In DNA form, the CDR3 reads TGTGCCAGCAGCCGACTAGCGCCGAGCAATGAGCAGTTCTTC. It codes for CASSRLAPSNEQFF. Looking up the rest from reference TRBV14 and TRBJ2-1 gives the full variable domain: EAGVTQFPSHSVIEKGQTVTLRCDPISGHDNLYWYRRVMGKEIKFLLHFVKESKQDESGMPNNRFLAERTGGTYSTLKVQPAELEDSGVYFCASSRLAPSNEQFFGPGTRLTVL.

This clonotype was found many times. The J gene is TRBJ2-4, the V gene TRBV6-1; D is uncertain. The CDR3 length is 15 residues. The germline V and J ends were trimmed by 6 bases and 3 bases, with 15 bases remaining between them. Germline assignment: CDR1 MNHNS and CDR2 SASEGT. In DNA, the CDR3 is TGTGCCAGCAGGGATCGCACAAGGAGCAAAAACATTCAGTACTTC. Residues: CASRDRTRSKNIQYF.

V and J are TRBV11-2 and TRBJ2-5; D unclear. This CDR3 spans 13 amino acids. Trimming cost V 1 base and J 5 bases, with 8 bases left between them. Germline V lookup: CDR1 SGHAT, CDR2 FQNNGV. The DNA of the CDR3 is TGTGCCAGCAGCTTAGCCGGTTTCGAGACCCAGTACTTC. Translating gives CASSLAGFETQYF.

This clonotype was observed a handful of times. The gene calls are TRBV5-6 and TRBJ2-7; D is perhaps TRBD2 (5 bases). In germline, CDR1 is SGHDT, CDR2 YYEEEE. Between the trimmed V and J ends, which lost 3 bases and 5 bases, there was a span of 21 bases. The length of the CDR3 is 16 residues. CDR3 sequence reads: CASSSLPGKGPHEQYF. Here the CDR3 DNA reads TGTGCCAGCAGCTCACTCCCGGGAAAAGGCCCCCACGAGCAGTACTTC.

The chain links TRBV6-1 to TRBJ2-1, with D unclear. The CDR3 loop spans 15 amino acids. Trimming stripped 6 bases from V and 0 bases from J, with 12 bases between. Germline V gene lookup returns CDR1 MNHNS and CDR2 SASEGT. The CDR3 sequence is CASRPSTLSYNEQFF. CDR3 DNA sequence: TGTGCCAGCAGGCCCTCGACCCTCTCCTACAATGAGCAGTTCTTC.

This clonotype appeared a few times. This chain links TRBV6-2 or TRBV6-3 with TRBJ1-2; no definite D call. Germline CDR1 MNHEY, CDR2 SVGEGT. With 10 bases removed from V and 2 bases from J, the gap between germline ends came to 5 bases. The CDR3 runs 10 residues. The CDR3 is CATENYGYTF. In DNA form, the CDR3 reads TGTGCCACCGAAAACTATGGCTACACCTTC.

This clonotype was detected ten times or more. The chain is built from TRBV5-1 and TRBJ2-2; D remains unclear. V lost 6 bases to trimming and J lost 2 bases, with 8 bases between them. This CDR3 region has 13 residues. The germline CDR1 and CDR2 sequences are SGHRS and YFSETQ. The CDR3, as DNA: TGCGCCAGCACCCTCGACAACACCGGGGAGCTGTTTTTT. This encodes CASTLDNTGELFF.